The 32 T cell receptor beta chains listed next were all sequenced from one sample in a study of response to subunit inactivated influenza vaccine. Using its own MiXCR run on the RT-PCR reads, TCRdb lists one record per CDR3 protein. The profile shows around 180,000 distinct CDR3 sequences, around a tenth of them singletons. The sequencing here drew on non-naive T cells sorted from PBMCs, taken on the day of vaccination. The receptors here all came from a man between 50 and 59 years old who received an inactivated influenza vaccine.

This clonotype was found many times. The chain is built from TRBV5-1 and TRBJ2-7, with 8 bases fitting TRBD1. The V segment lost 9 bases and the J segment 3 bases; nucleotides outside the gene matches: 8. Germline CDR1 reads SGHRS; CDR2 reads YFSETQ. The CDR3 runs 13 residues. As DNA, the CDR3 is TGCGCCACCCGCTTGGGACAGGACTACGAGCAGTACTTC. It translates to CATRLGQDYEQYF.

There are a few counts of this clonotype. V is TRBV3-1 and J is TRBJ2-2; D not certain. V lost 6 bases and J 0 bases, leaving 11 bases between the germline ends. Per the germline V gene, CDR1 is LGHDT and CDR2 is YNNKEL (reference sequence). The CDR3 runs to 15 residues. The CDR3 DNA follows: TGTGCCAGCAGGCCCGGTGGTTCGAACACCGGGGAGCTGTTTTTT. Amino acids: CASRPGGSNTGELFF. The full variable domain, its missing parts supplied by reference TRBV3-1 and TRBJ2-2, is DTAVSQTPKYLVTQMGNDKSIKCEQNLGHDTMYWYKQDSKKFLKIMFSYNNKELIINETVPNRFSPKSPDKAHLNLHINSLELGDSAVYFCASRPGGSNTGELFFGEGSRLTVL.

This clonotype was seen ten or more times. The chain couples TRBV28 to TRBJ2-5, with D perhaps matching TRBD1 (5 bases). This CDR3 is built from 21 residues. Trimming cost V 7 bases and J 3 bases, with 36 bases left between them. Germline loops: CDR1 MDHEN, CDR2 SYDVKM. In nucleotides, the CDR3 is TGTGCCAGCATCAAGCCTCCGCGGATGGGGCCTGACTCTACCTCCAAAGAGACCCAGTACTTC. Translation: CASIKPPRMGPDSTSKETQYF. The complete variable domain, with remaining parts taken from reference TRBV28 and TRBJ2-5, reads DVKVTQSSRYLVKRTGEKVFLECVQDMDHENMFWYRQDPGLGLRLIYFSYDVKMKEKGDIPEGYSVSREKKERFSLILESASTNQTSMYLCASIKPPRMGPDSTSKETQYFGPGTRLLVL.

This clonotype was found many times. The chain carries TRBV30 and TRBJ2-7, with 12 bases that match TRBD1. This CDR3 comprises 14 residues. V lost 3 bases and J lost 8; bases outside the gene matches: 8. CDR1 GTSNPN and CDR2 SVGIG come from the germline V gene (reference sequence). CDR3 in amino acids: CAWRGGTGGLKQYF. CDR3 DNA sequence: TGTGCCTGGAGGGGCGGGACAGGGGGCTTGAAGCAGTACTTC. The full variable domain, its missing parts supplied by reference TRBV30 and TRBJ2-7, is SQTIHQWPATLVQPVGSPLSLECTVEGTSNPNLYWYRQAAGRGLQLLFYSVGIGQISSEVPQNLSASRPQDRQFILSSKKLLLSDSGFYLCAWRGGTGGLKQYFGPGTRLTVT.

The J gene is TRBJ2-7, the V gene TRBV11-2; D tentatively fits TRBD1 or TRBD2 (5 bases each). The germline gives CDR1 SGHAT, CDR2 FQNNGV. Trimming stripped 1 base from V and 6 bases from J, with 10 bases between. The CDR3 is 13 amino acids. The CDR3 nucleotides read TGTGCCAGCAGCTTAGTTACCGGGACCGAGCAGTACTTC. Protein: CASSLVTGTEQYF.

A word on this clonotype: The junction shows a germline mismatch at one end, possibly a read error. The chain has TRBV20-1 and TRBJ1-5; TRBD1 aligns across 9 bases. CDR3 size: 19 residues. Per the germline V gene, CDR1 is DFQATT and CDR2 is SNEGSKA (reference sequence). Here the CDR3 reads CSAGSGTGNFRLGRQPQHF. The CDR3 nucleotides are TGCAGTGCGGGTAGCGGGACAGGGAACTTTAGGCTCGGTAGGCAGCCGCAGCATTTT.

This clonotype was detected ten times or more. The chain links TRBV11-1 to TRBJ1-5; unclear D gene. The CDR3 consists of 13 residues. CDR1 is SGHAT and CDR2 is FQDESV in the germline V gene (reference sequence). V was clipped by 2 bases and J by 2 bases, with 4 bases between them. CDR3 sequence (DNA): TGTGCCAGCAGCTTACAGGGCAATCAGCCCCAGCATTTT. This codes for CASSLQGNQPQHF.

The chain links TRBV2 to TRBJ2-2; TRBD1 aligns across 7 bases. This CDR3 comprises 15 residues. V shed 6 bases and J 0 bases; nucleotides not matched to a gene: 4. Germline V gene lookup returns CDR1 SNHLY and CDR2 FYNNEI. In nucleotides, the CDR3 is TGTGCCAGCAGCGGGACAGCGGCGAACACCGGGGAGCTGTTTTTT. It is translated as CASSGTAANTGELFF.

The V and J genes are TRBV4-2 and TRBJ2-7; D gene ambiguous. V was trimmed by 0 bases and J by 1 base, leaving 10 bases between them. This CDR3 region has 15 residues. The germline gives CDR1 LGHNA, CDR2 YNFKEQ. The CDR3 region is CASSQDLVRSYEQYF. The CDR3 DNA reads TGTGCCAGCAGCCAAGATCTAGTAAGGTCCTACGAGCAGTACTTC.

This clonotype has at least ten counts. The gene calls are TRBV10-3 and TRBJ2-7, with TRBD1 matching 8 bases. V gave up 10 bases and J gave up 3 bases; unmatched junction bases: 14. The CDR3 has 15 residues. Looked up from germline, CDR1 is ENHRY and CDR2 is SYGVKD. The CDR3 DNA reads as TGTGCCACGTACCCTGGGACAGGAGGACACTACGAGCAGTACTTC. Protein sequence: CATYPGTGGHYEQYF.

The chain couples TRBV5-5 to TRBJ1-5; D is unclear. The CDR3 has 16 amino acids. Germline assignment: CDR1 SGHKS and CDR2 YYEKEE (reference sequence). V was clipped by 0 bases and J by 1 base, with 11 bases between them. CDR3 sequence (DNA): TGTGCCAGCAGCTTGGTATTCGGGCAGAGCAATCAGCCCCAGCATTTT. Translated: CASSLVFGQSNQPQHF.

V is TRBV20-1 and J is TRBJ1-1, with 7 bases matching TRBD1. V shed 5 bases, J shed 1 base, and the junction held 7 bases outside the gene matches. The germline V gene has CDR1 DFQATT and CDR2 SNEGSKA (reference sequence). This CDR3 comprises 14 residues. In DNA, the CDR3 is TGCAGTGCTTTTCCAGGGACAGCGAACACTGAAGCTTTCTTT. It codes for CSAFPGTANTEAFF.

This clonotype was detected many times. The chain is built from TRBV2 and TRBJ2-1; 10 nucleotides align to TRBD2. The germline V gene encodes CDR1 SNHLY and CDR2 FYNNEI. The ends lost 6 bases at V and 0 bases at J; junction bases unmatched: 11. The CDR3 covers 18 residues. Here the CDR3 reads CASRKRTSGYSSYNEQFF. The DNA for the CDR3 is TGTGCCAGCAGGAAGAGGACTAGCGGCTATAGCTCCTACAATGAGCAGTTCTTC.

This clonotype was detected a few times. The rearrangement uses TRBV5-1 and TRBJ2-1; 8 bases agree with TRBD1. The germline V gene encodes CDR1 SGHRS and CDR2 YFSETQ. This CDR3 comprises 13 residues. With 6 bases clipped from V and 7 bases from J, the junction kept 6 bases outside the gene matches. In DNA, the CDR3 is TGCGCCAGCACCCGTCGACAGGGGAATGAGCAGTTCTTC. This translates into CASTRRQGNEQFF. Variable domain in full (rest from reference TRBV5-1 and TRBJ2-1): KAGVTQTPRYLIKTRGQQVTLSCSPISGHRSVSWYQQTPGQGLQFLFEYFSETQRNKGNFPGRFSGRQFSNSRSEMNVSTLELGDSALYLCASTRRQGNEQFFGPGTRLTVL.

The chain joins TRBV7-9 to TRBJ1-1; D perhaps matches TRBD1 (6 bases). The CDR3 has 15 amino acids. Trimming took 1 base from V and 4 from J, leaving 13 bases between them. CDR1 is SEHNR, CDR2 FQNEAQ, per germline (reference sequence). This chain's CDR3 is CASSLEGGISTEAFF. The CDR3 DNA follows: TGTGCCAGCAGCTTAGAGGGGGGAATAAGCACTGAAGCTTTCTTT.

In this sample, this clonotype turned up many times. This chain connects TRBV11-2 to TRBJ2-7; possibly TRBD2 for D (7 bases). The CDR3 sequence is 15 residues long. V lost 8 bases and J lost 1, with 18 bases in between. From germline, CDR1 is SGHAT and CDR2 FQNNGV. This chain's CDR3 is CASGEGVTNSYEQYF. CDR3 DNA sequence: TGTGCCAGCGGGGAGGGGGTGACTAATTCCTACGAGCAGTACTTC.

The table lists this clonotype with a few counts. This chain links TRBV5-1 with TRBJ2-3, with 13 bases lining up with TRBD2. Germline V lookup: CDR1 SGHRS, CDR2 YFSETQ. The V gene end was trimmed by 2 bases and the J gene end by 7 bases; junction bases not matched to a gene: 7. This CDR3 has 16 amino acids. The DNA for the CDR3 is TGCGCCAGCAGCTTCGAGACTAGCGGGAGGTTATATACGCAGTATTTT. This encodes CASSFETSGRLYTQYF.

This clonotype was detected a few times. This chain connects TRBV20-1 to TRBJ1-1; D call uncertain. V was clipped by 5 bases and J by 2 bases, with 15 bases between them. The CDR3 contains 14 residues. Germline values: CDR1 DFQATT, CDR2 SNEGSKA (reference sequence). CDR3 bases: TGCAGTGCTTTCCAGCCACCAGCCAACACTGAAGCTTTCTTT. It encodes CSAFQPPANTEAFF.

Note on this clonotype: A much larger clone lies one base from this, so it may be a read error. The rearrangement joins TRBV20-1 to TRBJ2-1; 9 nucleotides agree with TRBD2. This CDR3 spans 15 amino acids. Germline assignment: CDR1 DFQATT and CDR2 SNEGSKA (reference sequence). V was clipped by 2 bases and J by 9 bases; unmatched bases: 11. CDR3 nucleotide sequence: TGCAGTGCTAGACCTGGGACTAGCACAAGACGTGAGCAGTTCTTC. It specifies CSARPGTSTRREQFF.

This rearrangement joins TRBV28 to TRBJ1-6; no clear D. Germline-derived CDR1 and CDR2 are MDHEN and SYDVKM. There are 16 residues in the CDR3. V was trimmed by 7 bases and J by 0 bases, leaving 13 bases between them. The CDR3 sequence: CASTVQSSSYNSPLHF. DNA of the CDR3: TGTGCCAGCACCGTACAGTCCAGCTCCTATAATTCACCCCTCCACTTT. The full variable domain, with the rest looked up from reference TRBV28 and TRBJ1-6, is DVKVTQSSRYLVKRTGEKVFLECVQDMDHENMFWYRQDPGLGLRLIYFSYDVKMKEKGDIPEGYSVSREKKERFSLILESASTNQTSMYLCASTVQSSSYNSPLHFGNGTRLTVT.

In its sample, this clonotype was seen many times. In DNA, the CDR3 is TGTGCCAGCAGCTCCCTTCGGCTAGCGGACTACGAGCAGTACTTC. Amino acids: CASSSLRLADYEQYF. The gene calls are TRBV7-4 and TRBJ2-7, with TRBD2 matching over 7 bases. Germline trimming cut 4 bases from V and 3 bases from J; bases unmatched to any gene: 9. The CDR3 is 15 residues long. Germline loops: CDR1 SGHVT, CDR2 SQSDAQ.

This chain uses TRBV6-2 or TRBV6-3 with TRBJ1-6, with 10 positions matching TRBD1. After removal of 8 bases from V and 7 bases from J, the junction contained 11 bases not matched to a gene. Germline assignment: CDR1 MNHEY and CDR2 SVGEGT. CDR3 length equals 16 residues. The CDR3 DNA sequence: TGTGCCAGCGGGAAGGGACAGGGGATTGTGAATTCACCCCTCCACTTT. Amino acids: CASGKGQGIVNSPLHF.

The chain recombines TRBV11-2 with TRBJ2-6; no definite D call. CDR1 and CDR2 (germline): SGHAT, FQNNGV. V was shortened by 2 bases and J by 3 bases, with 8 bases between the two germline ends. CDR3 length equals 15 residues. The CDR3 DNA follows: TGTGCCAGCAGCTTAAGAGAGGTTGGGGCCAACGTCCTGACTTTC. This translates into CASSLREVGANVLTF.

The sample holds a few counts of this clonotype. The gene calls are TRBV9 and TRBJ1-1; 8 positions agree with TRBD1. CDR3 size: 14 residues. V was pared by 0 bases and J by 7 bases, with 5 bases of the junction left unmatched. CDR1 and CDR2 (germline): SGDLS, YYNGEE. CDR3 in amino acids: CASSVVGQGGEAFF. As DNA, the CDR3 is TGTGCCAGCAGCGTAGTTGGACAGGGAGGTGAAGCTTTCTTT.

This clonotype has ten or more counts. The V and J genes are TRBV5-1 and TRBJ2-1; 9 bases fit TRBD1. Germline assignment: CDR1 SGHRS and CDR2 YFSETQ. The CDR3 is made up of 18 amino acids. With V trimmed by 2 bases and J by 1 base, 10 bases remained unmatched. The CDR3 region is CASSFKGTGSMSYNEQFF. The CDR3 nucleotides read TGCGCCAGCAGCTTTAAGGGGACAGGGTCGATGTCCTACAATGAGCAGTTCTTC.

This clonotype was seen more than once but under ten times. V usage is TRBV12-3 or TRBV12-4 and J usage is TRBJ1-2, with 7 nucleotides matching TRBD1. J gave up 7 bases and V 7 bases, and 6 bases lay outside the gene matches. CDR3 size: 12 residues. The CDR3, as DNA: TGTGCCAGCACCATGGCAGGGGGTGGCTACACCTTC. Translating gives CASTMAGGGYTF.

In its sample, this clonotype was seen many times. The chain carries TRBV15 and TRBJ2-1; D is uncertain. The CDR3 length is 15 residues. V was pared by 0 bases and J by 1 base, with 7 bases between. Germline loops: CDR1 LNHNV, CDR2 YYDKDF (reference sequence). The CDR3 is CATSRDKGSYNEQFF. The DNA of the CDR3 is TGTGCCACCAGCAGAGATAAGGGATCCTACAATGAGCAGTTCTTC.

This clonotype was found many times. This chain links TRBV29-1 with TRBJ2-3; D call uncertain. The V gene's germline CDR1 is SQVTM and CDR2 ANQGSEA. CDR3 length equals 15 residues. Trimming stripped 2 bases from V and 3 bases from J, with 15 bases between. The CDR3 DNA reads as TGCAGCGTTGAAATTGATTTCCGTCGGACAGATACGCAGTATTTT. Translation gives CSVEIDFRRTDTQYF.

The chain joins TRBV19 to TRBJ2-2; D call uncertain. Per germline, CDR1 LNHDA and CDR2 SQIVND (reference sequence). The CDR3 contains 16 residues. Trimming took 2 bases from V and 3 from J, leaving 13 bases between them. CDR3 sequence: CASSIKGRRDTGELFF. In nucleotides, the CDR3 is TGTGCCAGTAGTATAAAAGGTCGTCGGGACACCGGGGAGCTGTTTTTT.

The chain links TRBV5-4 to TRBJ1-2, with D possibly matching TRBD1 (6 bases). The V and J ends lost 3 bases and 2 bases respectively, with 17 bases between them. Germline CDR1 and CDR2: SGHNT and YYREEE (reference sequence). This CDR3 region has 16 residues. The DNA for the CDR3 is TGTGCCAGCAGCTCTGGACAGAGTCGCTCCAACTATGGCTACACCTTC. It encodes CASSSGQSRSNYGYTF.

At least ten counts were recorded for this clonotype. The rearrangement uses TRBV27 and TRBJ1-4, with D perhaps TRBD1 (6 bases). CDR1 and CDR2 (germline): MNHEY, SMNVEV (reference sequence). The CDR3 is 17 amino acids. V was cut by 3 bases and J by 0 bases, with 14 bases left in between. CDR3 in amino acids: CASSFVGQRSTNEKLFF. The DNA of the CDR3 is TGTGCCAGCAGTTTCGTTGGACAGAGATCAACTAATGAAAAACTGTTTTTT.

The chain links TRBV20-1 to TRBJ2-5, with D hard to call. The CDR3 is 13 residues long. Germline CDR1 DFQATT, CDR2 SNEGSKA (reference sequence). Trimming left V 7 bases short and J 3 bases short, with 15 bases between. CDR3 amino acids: CSVHFAGEETQYF. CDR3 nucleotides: TGCAGTGTCCATTTTGCAGGCGAAGAGACCCAGTACTTC.